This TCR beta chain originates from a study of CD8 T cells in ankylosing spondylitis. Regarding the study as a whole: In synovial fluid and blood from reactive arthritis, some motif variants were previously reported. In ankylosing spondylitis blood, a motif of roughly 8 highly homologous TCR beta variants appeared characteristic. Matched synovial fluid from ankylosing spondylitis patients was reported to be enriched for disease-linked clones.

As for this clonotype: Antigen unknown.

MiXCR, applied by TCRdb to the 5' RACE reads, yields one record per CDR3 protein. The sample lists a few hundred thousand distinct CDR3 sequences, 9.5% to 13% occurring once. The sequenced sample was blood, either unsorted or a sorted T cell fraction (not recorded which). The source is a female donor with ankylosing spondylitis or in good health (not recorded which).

The CDR3 is CASSLFPGGAPANYGYTF. DNA of the CDR3: TGTGCCAGCAGCTTATTTCCTGGGGGGGCGCCAGCTAACTATGGCTACACCTTC. The chain carries TRBV7-6 and TRBJ1-2; D might be TRBD1 (6 bases). The V gene's germline CDR1 is SGHVS and CDR2 FNYEAQ. The CDR3 is 18 residues long. The V gene lost 2 bases and the J gene lost 0 bases, with 19 bases spanning the gap.